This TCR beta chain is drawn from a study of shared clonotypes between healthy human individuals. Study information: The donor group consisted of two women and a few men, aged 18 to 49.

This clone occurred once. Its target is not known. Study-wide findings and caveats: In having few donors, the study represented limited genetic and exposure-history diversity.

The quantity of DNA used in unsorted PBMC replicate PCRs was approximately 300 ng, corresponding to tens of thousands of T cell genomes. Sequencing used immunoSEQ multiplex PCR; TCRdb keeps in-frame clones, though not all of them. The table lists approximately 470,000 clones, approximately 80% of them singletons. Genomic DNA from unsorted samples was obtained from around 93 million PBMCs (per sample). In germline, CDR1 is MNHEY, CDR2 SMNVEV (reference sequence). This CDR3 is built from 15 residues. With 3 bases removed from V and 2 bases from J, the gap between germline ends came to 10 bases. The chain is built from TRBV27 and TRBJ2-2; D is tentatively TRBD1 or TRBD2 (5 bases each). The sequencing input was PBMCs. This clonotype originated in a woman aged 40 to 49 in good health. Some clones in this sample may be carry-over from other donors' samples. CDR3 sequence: CASSFEGPNTGELFF. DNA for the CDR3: TGTGCCAGCAGTTTTGAGGGACCCAACACCGGGGAGCTGTTTTTT.